A single TCR beta chain is shown here with its context. Its cognate antigen is unknown. The sample comes from a study of cytomegalovirus exposure and HLA in healthy donors. Overall study results and limits: Both high specificity and high sensitivity reportedly marked the classifier's diagnosis of cytomegalovirus status.

A multiplex PCR was run with 60 Vbeta primers and 13 Jbeta primers. The assay was immunoSEQ multiplex PCR, and TCRdb's table has in-frame clones only and misses some. This sample has 150,000 to 200,000 clones, with about 63% found just once. This clonotype was obtained from a woman between 40 and 50 years old in good health and CMV-seropositive. The sample comprised PBMCs.

The chain's CDR3 is CASSAPGTGYGYTF. For the CDR3, the DNA is TGTGCCAGCAGTGCCCCCGGGACAGGCTATGGCTACACCTTC. The rearrangement uses TRBV28 and TRBJ1-2, with 8 bases that match TRBD1. The CDR3 has 14 amino acids. J was trimmed by 4 bases and V by 5 bases; bases with no gene match: 6. Per germline, CDR1 MDHEN and CDR2 SYDVKM.